Following are 18 T cell receptor beta chains from one sample sequenced in a study of cytomegalovirus exposure and HLA in healthy donors. Assay used: immunoSEQ multiplex PCR; TCRdb lists only in-frame clones, some missing. The sample lists 110,000 to 150,000 clones, about 94% seen once, with 1.8% in the top ten. The source material was PBMCs. The receptor source for this set is a man aged 18 to 29 in good health and CMV-seropositive.

The V call is TRBV28, the J call TRBJ2-1; D remains ambiguous. The germline gives CDR1 MDHEN, CDR2 SYDVKM. The V end lost 6 bases, the J end lost 13 bases, and 13 bases lay between the germline ends. The length of the CDR3 is 11 residues. The CDR3 coding sequence is TGTGCCAGCAGCTCCTTCCCTCTCCAGTTCTTC. Protein sequence: CASSSFPLQFF.

The chain has TRBV5-4 and TRBJ1-2; 8 bases match TRBD1. Germline CDR1 is SGHNT and CDR2 is YYREEE (reference sequence). Unmatched junction bases numbered 9, after V lost 4 bases and J lost 4 bases. This CDR3 has 15 residues. DNA for the CDR3: TGTGCCAGCAGCCCCCAGACAGGGGCGAGCTATGGCTACACCTTC. It encodes CASSPQTGASYGYTF.

The chain joins TRBV11-1 to TRBJ2-2; 13 bases map to TRBD2. The germline gives CDR1 SGHAT, CDR2 FQDESV (reference sequence). With 5 bases clipped from V and 4 bases from J, the junction kept 7 bases outside the gene matches. The CDR3 length is 17 residues. CDR3 amino acids: CASSPTSGRIGTGELFF. CDR3 nucleotides: TGTGCCAGCAGCCCGACTAGCGGGAGGATAGGCACCGGGGAGCTGTTTTTT.

The rearrangement joins TRBV6-5 to TRBJ1-1, with 7 bases identical to TRBD1. The CDR3 contains 13 residues. Germline-derived CDR1 and CDR2 are MNHEY and SVGAGI. Trimming at V came to 2 bases and at J to 5 bases, leaving 2 bases not matched to a gene. Here the CDR3 reads CASSYGRGTEAFF. The CDR3 DNA follows: TGTGCCAGCAGTTACGGCAGGGGGACTGAAGCTTTCTTT.

The chain combines TRBV30 with TRBJ2-1; 11 nucleotides agree with TRBD2. V shed 1 base, J shed 2 bases, and the junction held 1 base outside the gene matches. The CDR3 spans 15 residues. CDR1 and CDR2 (germline): GTSNPN, SVGIG (reference sequence). The CDR3 is CAWSEGLAAYNEQFF. CDR3 DNA sequence: TGTGCCTGGAGTGAGGGACTAGCGGCCTACAATGAGCAGTTCTTC.

The chain combines TRBV29-1 with TRBJ1-2, with D unclear. Germline V gene data show CDR1 as SQVTM and CDR2 as ANQGSEA. Trimming stripped 0 bases from V and 4 bases from J, with 18 bases between. The CDR3 has 16 amino acids. The CDR3 DNA reads as TGCAGCGTTGAAGATAGAGCGGGGTCCTATATCTATGGCTACACCTTC. It yields the protein CSVEDRAGSYIYGYTF.

The chain is built from TRBV5-1 and TRBJ2-4; D is perhaps TRBD2 (5 bases). The V and J ends lost 0 bases and 1 base respectively, with 8 bases between them. The CDR3 is 15 residues long. CDR1 is SGHRS, CDR2 YFSETQ, per germline. The CDR3 nucleotides read TGCGCCAGCAGCTTGGGTGGGAGTGCCAAAAACATTCAGTACTTC. This codes for CASSLGGSAKNIQYF.

CDR3 sequence reads: CASSMGPSASYEQYF. The CDR3 region has the DNA TGTGCCAGTAGTATGGGTCCTAGCGCTTCCTACGAGCAGTACTTC. V usage is TRBV19 and J usage is TRBJ2-7; perhaps TRBD2 as D (6 bases). CDR1 is LNHDA and CDR2 is SQIVND in the germline V gene (reference sequence). V was clipped by 3 bases and J by 1 base, with 13 bases between them. The CDR3 covers 15 residues. The full variable domain, completed using reference TRBV19 and TRBJ2-7, is DGGITQSPKYLFRKEGQNVTLSCEQNLNHDAMYWYRQDPGQGLRLIYYSQIVNDFQKGDIAEGYSVSREKKESFPLTVTSAQKNPTAFYLCASSMGPSASYEQYFGPGTRLTVT.

V usage is TRBV28 and J usage is TRBJ2-1; the D gene is possibly TRBD2 (6 bases). CDR1 and CDR2 from the germline V gene are MDHEN and SYDVKM. The CDR3 extends over 15 amino acids. The V end was cut by 6 bases, the J end by 7 bases, with 19 bases between. The CDR3 spells CASSPLGGRGNEQFF. The CDR3 DNA sequence: TGTGCCAGCAGCCCCTTGGGGGGTCGGGGGAATGAGCAGTTCTTC.

The V call is TRBV7-6, the J call TRBJ1-1; D is unresolved. The CDR3 totals 14 residues. Trimming took 8 bases from V and 3 from J, leaving 16 bases between them. The germline V gene has CDR1 SGHVS and CDR2 FNYEAQ. The CDR3 nucleotides read TGTGCCAGCGGTCTATTCTCTCGGGACACTGAAGCTTTCTTT. The encoded protein is CASGLFSRDTEAFF.

This clone has just a few counts. The chain employs TRBV29-1 and TRBJ2-5, with 14 positions matching TRBD2. V gave up 7 bases and J gave up 4 bases; unmatched junction bases: 11. Germline V CDR1 and CDR2: SQVTM, ANQGSEA. The CDR3 sequence is 16 residues long. CDR3 nucleotides: TGCAGCGGCCAGGGGACTAGCGGGGGAGTGGGAGAGACCCAGTACTTC. Translating it yields CSGQGTSGGVGETQYF.

The chain links TRBV18 to TRBJ2-7; perhaps TRBD1 as D (5 bases). The V end was cut by 1 base, the J end by 6 bases, with 10 bases between. Germline CDR1 reads KGHSH; CDR2 reads LQKENI. This CDR3 contains 13 residues. The CDR3 DNA is TGTGCCAGCTCACCACTTTTGGACACCGAGCAGTACTTC. It specifies CASSPLLDTEQYF.

The CDR3, as DNA: TGTGCCAGCAGTACCAGGACAGGGGGGACCTACGAGCAGTACTTC. Encoded protein: CASSTRTGGTYEQYF. V usage is TRBV6-5 and J usage is TRBJ2-7, with 10 nucleotides matching TRBD1. Trimming removed 5 bases from V and 2 bases from J; junction bases left unmatched: 6. Germline assignment: CDR1 MNHEY and CDR2 SVGAGI. This CDR3 spans 15 amino acids.

V and J are TRBV28 and TRBJ2-1, with 7 nucleotides matching TRBD1. The CDR3 spans 12 residues. With 2 bases clipped from V and 8 bases from J, the junction kept 0 bases outside the gene matches. The germline V gene encodes CDR1 MDHEN and CDR2 SYDVKM. CDR3 loop: CASSLTGDEQFF. CDR3 bases: TGTGCCAGCAGTTTAACAGGGGATGAGCAGTTCTTC. Full variable domain (outside the CDR3, taken from reference TRBV28 and TRBJ2-1): DVKVTQSSRYLVKRTGEKVFLECVQDMDHENMFWYRQDPGLGLRLIYFSYDVKMKEKGDIPEGYSVSREKKERFSLILESASTNQTSMYLCASSLTGDEQFFGPGTRLTVL.

The rearrangement joins TRBV29-1 to TRBJ2-3, with 15 bases that match TRBD2. V shed 1 base and J 2 bases; nucleotides not matched to a gene: 7. The CDR3 sequence is 18 residues long. The germline V gene encodes CDR1 SQVTM and CDR2 ANQGSEA. The CDR3 loop reads CSVEGGGLAGGYTDTQYF. As DNA, the CDR3 is TGCAGCGTTGAAGGTGGCGGACTAGCGGGAGGGTACACAGATACGCAGTATTTT.

A note on this clone: This likely comes from a read error, as the CDR3 has no conserved phenylalanine or tryptophan at its end. J is TRBJ1-1 and V is TRBV5-5, with D unresolved. The CDR3 has 14 amino acids. With 4 bases removed from V and 1 base from J, the gap between germline ends came to 11 bases. The germline V gene encodes CDR1 SGHKS and CDR2 YYEKEE (reference sequence). The CDR3 is CASSPRPGNTEAFL. Written as DNA, the CDR3 is TGTGCCAGCAGCCCTCGCCCGGGGAACACTGAAGCTTTCCTT.

The chain has TRBV27 and TRBJ2-3, with a weak D call TRBD1 (6 bases). V lost 3 bases, J lost 0 bases, and 19 bases lay in between. This CDR3 is built from 18 residues. Germline CDR1 MNHEY, CDR2 SMNVEV (reference sequence). CDR3 sequence (DNA): TGTGCCAGCAGTTTTTCCTCTTCCCAGGGGCTAAGCACAGATACGCAGTATTTT. It codes for CASSFSSSQGLSTDTQYF.

This rearrangement joins TRBV28 to TRBJ2-4, with 11 bases identical to TRBD2. The ends lost 7 bases at V and 5 bases at J; junction bases unmatched: 10. This CDR3 contains 16 residues. The germline V gene encodes CDR1 MDHEN and CDR2 SYDVKM. The CDR3 coding sequence is TGTGCCAGCAAATCGCTAGCGGGAGGCCGGGAAAACATTCAGTACTTC. Its protein product is CASKSLAGGRENIQYF.